This TCR beta chain stems from a study of blood T cells in healthy people across ages (dated by TCRdb to 2013 to 2016). With regard to the full study: In model experiments, template switching captured roughly one uniquely barcoded TCR beta cDNA molecule for every two T cells. Age-related changes in TCR beta repertoire diversity were measured in the study by deep sequencing normalized with unique cDNA molecular identifiers. Two additional independent replicas of 1 million unique cDNA reads from the same blood draw were analyzed for two donors (one aged 18 to 29 and one aged 80 or older). Four age groups were formed from the donors: young (average approximately 16 years), middle-aged (around 40), aged (about 68) and long-lived (about 80). To avoid experimental bias, donors of different ages were spread randomly across the sequencing lanes. Beyond this particular receptor, the publication reports: Observed TCR beta diversity per million T cells fell roughly linearly with age, and a significant reduction was already apparent by age roughly 40. Total diversity estimates from one million sequenced T cells were considered lower bounds and underestimates. There was a strong correlation between observed TCR beta diversity and the percentage of naive T cells measured by flow cytometry. Conclusive comparison of naive and antigen-experienced compartments was prevented by the profiling of bulk unsorted PBMCs. Compared with the aged group, more naive CD4+ T cells, fewer expanded clones and increased TCR diversity were shown by the long-lived group, suggesting age selection. The CMV infection status of donors was not known, potentially confounding age-related changes in expanded clonotypes.

Library creation used 5' RACE. The listed sequencing device is Illumina HiSeq 2500. The second PCR ran for about 6 to 12 cycles and used a J-beta primer mix along with a sample-barcoded 5' primer. A unique molecular identifier was introduced onto each TCR beta cDNA molecule by a template-switch 5' adaptor carrying 12 random nucleotides. Each sample yielded at least 3 million CDR3-containing paired-end reads. First-strand cDNA was synthesized from all RNA with the Mint cDNA synthesis kit, primed by a TRBC-specific oligonucleotide. Following uracil-DNA glycosylase treatment, a first 18-cycle PCR with universal primers M1SS and BC2_uni_R was performed on all cDNA. The authors' analysis ran thus. For normalization, 1 million high-quality reads were randomly selected from each sample, with every read carrying a distinct molecular identifier. Reads with shared molecular identifiers were discarded instead of being binned into consensus sequences. MiTCR, run with a Q25 quality threshold and the strictest error-elimination algorithm, handled CDR3 identification, clonotype clustering and error correction. Lower-bound total TCR beta diversity was estimated with a nonparametric unseen species model using Euler transformation. TCRdb's own reprocessing of the public reads used fastp at Q25 and MiXCR and kept productive beta chains. Entries are consolidated by CDR3 protein sequence, retaining the most common genes and DNA. The V and J calls and clone size are TCRdb's, not the authors'. The sample table lists approximately 1,000,000 distinct CDR3 sequences, roughly two fifths of them with a count of one. The ten largest make up approximately 14% of the sample.

Of note for this clonotype: It has no known antigen specificity. Base qualities are not recorded, but no much larger clone differs from it by a single base.

Donors were a few dozen systemically healthy Caucasian individuals from Russia aged roughly 6 to 90 years. Around 10 milliliters of peripheral blood were collected from each donor into EDTA-treated Vacutainer tubes. Ficoll-Paque density-gradient centrifugation was used to isolate PBMCs, with at least 7 million per sample. Trizol reagent was used to extract total RNA from the PBMCs, yielding at least 6 micrograms per sample. Naive CD45RAhigh/CD27high T cell percentages were measured by flow cytometry on a PBMC aliquot from every donor. Trimming costs V 7 bases and J 5 bases, and their ends lie 15 bases apart. CDR1 SGHTA and CDR2 FQGNSA are derived from the germline V gene. Its CDR3 holds 14 amino acids, cysteine through phenylalanine. Just the 42-base CDR3 DNA is kept, in frame starting at base 1.

Material: blood. The source of this sequence is a man aged 18-30 years in good health. The rearrangement joined TRBV7-2 to TRBJ2-1; TRBD1 could be the D gene, as 6 bases match. The CDR3 region has the sequence CASIGQLLHNEQFF. The nucleotide sequence reads as follows: TGTGCCAGCATCGGACAGCTCCTTCACAATGAGCAGTTCTTC.